This paragraph reports one TCR beta chain. There is no known antigen for this receptor. The sample holds no much larger clone one base away, and base qualities are not on file. A distance of 6 bases separates the germline ends of V and J, which lose 0 bases and 0 bases respectively. There are 15 amino acids in the CDR3, from cysteine to phenylalanine inclusive. The retained sequence is limited to the CDR3, 45 bases, with the frame set at the first base. TCR beta repertoires were profiled from peripheral blood of some 13 young patients with multiple sclerosis to demonstrate the VDJtools post-analysis software. Multiple sclerosis patients were children and adolescents aged roughly 6 to 17 years. The data originate from a study of post-analysis software for immune sequencing data (dated by TCRdb to between 2014 and 2016). With respect to the entire study: Recorded disease courses included relapsing-remitting, secondary progressive and progressive-relapsing multiple sclerosis, with some patients lacking subtype annotation. A subset of samples was prepared in parallel using single-end sample barcoding, then pooled and co-amplified after Illumina adapter ligation. The patient repertoires were compared against some twelve previously published healthy control repertoires obtained from donors aged roughly 6 to 28 years.

The library was obtained by PCR. Instrument on record: Illumina HiSeq 2500. To reduce PCR and sequencing biases, unique molecular identifiers were incorporated into the TCR beta cDNA libraries. Per 1 to 10 million input T cells, around 500,000 cDNA molecules were obtained, such that each molecule approximated one T cell. Patient libraries were prepared and sequenced with the same protocol used for the earlier healthy control dataset. Samples belonging to the same batch were prepared together, multiplexed and sequenced on a shared HiSeq lane. Per the source publication's procedure: MIGEC was used to process the raw barcoded reads, and molecular identifier groups with only a single read were discarded before consensus assembly and CDR3 extraction. VDJtools was used for post-analysis of the clonotype tables, with diversity normalized by down-sampling every dataset to the smallest sample size. In repertoire overlap clustering, CDR3 amino acid sequences, but not nucleotide sequences, were matched to correct batch-related cross-sample contamination. The public reads were run again by TCRdb, first through fastp at Q25 and then through MiXCR, and only productive beta chains were kept. Rows with one shared CDR3 protein collapse into an entry with the most common genes and DNA. TCRdb assigned the V and J calls; the authors' analysis was not used. Counted in this sample were 740,000 or so distinct CDR3 sequences; approximately 57% of them appeared once. The ten largest clones represent under 6% of the sample.

Study-wide findings and limitations: Significantly lower normalized Chao1 diversity was found in multiple sclerosis patients than in controls, suggesting substantial peripheral T-cell clonal expansion. Patients showed significantly higher frequencies than controls for a handful of TRBV segments, among them TRBV5-6, TRBV5-1 and TRBV20-1. When samples were clustered directly using the F measure, samples prepared in the same batch co-clustered strongly, which prompted a batch-effect correction. The control group was slightly older than the multiple sclerosis patient group.

Material for sequencing was blood. The sequence links TRBV12-3 or TRBV12-4 to TRBJ1-5, with no confidently assigned D gene. This TCR was sampled from a girl under 18 with multiple sclerosis. Here is the DNA: TGTGCCAGCAGTTTAGCCCTTAGTAGCAATCAGCCCCAGCATTTT. Its protein product is CASSLALSSNQPQHF.